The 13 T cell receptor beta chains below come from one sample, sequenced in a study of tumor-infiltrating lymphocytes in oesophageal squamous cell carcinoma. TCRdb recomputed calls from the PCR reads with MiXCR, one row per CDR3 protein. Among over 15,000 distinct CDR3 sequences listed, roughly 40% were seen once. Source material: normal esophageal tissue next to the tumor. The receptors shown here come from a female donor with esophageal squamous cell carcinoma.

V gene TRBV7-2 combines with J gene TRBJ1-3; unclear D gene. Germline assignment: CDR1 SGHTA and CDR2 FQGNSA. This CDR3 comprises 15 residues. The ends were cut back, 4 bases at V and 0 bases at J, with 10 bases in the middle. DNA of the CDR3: TGTGCCAGCAGCTCCTACAGACTCTCTGGAAACACCATATATTTT. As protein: CASSSYRLSGNTIYF. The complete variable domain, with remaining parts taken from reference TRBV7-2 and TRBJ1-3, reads GAGVSQSPSNKVTEKGKDVELRCDPISGHTALYWYRQSLGQGLEFLIYFQGNSAPDKSGLPSDRFSAERTGGSVSTLTIQRTQQEDSAVYLCASSSYRLSGNTIYFGEGSWLTVV.

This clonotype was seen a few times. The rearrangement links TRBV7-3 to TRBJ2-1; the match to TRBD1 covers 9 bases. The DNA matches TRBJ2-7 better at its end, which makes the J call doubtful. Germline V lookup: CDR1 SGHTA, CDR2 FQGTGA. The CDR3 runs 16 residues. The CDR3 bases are TGTGCCAGCAGCCTAGGGTCAGGGACAGGGAGCTACGAGCAGTACTTC. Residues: CASSLGSGTGSYEQYF.

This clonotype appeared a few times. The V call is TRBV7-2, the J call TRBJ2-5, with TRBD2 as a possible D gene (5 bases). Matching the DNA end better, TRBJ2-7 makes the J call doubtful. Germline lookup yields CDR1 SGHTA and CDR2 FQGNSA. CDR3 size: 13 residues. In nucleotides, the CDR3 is TGTGCCAGCAGCTTCGAGACCGGGGACGAGCAGTACTTC. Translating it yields CASSFETGDEQYF.

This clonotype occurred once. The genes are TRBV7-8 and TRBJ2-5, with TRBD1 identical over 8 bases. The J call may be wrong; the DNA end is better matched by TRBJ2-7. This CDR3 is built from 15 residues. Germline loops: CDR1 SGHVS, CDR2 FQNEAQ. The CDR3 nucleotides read TGTGCCAGCAGCAAAAATCCCGGACAGGGCTACGAGCAGTACTTC. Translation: CASSKNPGQGYEQYF.

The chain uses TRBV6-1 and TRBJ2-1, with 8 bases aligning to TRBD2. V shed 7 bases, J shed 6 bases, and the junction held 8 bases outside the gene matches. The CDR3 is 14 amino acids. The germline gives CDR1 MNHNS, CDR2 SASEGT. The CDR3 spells CASIQGGGINEQFF. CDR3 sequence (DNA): TGTGCCAGCATACAGGGCGGGGGGATCAATGAGCAGTTCTTC.

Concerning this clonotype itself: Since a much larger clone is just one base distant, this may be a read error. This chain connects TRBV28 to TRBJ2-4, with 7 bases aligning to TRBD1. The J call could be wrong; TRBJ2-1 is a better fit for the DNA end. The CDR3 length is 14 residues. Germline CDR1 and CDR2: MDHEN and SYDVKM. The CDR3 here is CASSNQGVPYEQFF. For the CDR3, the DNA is TGTGCCAGCAGTAACCAGGGGGTCCCCTACGAGCAGTTCTTC.

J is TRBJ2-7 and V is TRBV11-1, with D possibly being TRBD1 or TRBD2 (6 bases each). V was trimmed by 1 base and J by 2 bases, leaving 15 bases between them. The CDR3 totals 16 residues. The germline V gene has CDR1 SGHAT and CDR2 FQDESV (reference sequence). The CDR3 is CASSLVEGEDTYEQYF. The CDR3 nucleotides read TGTGCCAGCAGCTTAGTTGAGGGGGAGGATACCTACGAGCAGTACTTC.

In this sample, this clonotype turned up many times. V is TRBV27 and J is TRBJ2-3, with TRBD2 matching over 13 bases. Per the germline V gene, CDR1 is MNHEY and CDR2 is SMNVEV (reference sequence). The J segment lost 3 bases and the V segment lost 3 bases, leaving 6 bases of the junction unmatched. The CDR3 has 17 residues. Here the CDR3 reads CASSFKRLAGGTDTQYF. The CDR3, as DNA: TGTGCCAGCAGTTTCAAACGACTAGCGGGAGGAACAGATACGCAGTATTTT.

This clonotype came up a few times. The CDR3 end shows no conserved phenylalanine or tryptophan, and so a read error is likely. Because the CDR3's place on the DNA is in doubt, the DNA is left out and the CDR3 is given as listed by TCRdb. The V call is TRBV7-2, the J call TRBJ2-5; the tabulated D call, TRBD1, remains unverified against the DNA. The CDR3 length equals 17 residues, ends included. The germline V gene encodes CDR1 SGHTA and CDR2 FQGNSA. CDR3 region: CASSLGGTTNSPLHFGN.

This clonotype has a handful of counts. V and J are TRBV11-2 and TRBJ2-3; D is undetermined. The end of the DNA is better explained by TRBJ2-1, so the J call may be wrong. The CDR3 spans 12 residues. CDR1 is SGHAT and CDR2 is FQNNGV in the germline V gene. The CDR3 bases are TGTGCCAGCAGCTTAGATTCTAGTGAGCAGTTCTTC. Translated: CASSLDSSEQFF.

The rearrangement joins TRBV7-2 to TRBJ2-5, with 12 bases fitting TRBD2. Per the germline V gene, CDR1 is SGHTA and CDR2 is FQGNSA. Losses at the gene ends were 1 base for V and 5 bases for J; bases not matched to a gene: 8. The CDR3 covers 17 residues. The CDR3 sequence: CASSLVSSGRAWETQYF. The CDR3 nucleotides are TGTGCCAGCAGCTTAGTTTCTAGCGGGAGGGCCTGGGAGACCCAGTACTTC.

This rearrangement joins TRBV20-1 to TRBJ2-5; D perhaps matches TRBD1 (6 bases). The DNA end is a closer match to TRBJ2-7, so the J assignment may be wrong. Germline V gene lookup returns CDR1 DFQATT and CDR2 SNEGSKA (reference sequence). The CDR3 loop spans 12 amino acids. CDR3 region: CSVRGSSYEQYF. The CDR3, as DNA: TGCAGTGTAAGGGGGAGCTCCTACGAGCAGTACTTC.

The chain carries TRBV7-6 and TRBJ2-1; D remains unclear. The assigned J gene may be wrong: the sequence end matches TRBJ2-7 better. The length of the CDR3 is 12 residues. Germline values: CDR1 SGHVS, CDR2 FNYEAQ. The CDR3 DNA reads TGTGCCAGCAGCTTACCGTACAATGAGCAGTACTTC. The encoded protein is CASSLPYNEQYF.